A single sample is the source of the 11 T cell receptor beta chains below, sequenced in a study of T cell responses to AZD1222 COVID-19 vaccine. Clones were sequenced by immunoSEQ multiplex PCR, and TCRdb holds only the in-frame ones, with some missing. The top ten clones hold roughly 4.4% of a sample with roughly 120,000 clones, 75% to 90% of them seen once. The sequences come from peripheral blood, collected 28 days after the second AZD1222 dose. These receptor sequences come from an adult who received the AZD1222 COVID-19 vaccine.

The gene calls are TRBV7-2 and TRBJ1-2, with D unresolved. The CDR3 covers 14 residues. CDR1 is SGHTA, CDR2 FQGNSA, per germline. The ends were cut back, 6 bases at V and 4 bases at J, with 15 bases in the middle. CDR3 sequence: CASSFKEGSYGYTF. The CDR3, as DNA: TGTGCCAGCAGTTTTAAGGAGGGCTCCTATGGCTACACCTTC.

The chain is built from TRBV18 and TRBJ2-1; D gene uncertain. Trimming cost V 2 bases and J 2 bases, with 7 bases left between them. The germline V gene has CDR1 KGHSH and CDR2 LQKENI. The CDR3 runs 14 residues. The CDR3 bases are TGTGCCAGCTCACCAGAGATGACCTACAATGAGCAGTTCTTC. Protein: CASSPEMTYNEQFF.

The genes are TRBV18 and TRBJ1-2; D might be TRBD1 (6 bases). CDR1 is KGHSH and CDR2 is LQKENI in the germline V gene. The V end lost 3 bases, the J end lost 2 bases, and 10 bases lay between the germline ends. The CDR3 extends over 14 amino acids. CDR3 in amino acids: CASSPRTGNYGYTF. CDR3 DNA sequence: TGTGCCAGCTCACCCCGAACAGGGAACTATGGCTACACCTTC.

This chain links TRBV4-1 with TRBJ1-4; D unclear. The V end lost 1 base, the J end lost 0 bases, and 12 bases lay between the germline ends. The germline CDR1 and CDR2 sequences are MGHRA and YSYEKL. This CDR3 region has 17 residues. Here the CDR3 DNA reads TGCGCCAGCAGCCAAGTCCCCTCCGGGCCAACTAATGAAAAACTGTTTTTT. This gives the protein CASSQVPSGPTNEKLFF.

The chain has TRBV10-3 and TRBJ1-1; unclear D gene. CDR1 and CDR2 (germline): ENHRY, SYGVKD. V lost 0 bases and J 0 bases, leaving 11 bases between the germline ends. The CDR3 spans 16 residues. In DNA, the CDR3 is TGTGCCATCAGTGAGTCTGGGCAGAGGATGAACACTGAAGCTTTCTTT. Translation: CAISESGQRMNTEAFF.

This sequence joins TRBV2 and TRBJ2-7; TRBD2 agrees at 9 bases. The J segment lost 5 bases and the V segment lost 8 bases, leaving 10 bases of the junction unmatched. Germline lookup yields CDR1 SNHLY and CDR2 FYNNEI. CDR3 size: 14 residues. The CDR3 reads CASFRGLAIDEQYF. For the CDR3, the DNA is TGTGCCAGCTTCAGAGGACTAGCGATTGACGAGCAGTACTTC.

V is TRBV15 and J is TRBJ1-3; tentatively, D is TRBD1 (5 bases). Germline V gene sequence: CDR1 LNHNV, CDR2 YYDKDF (reference sequence). The germline V and J ends were trimmed by 0 bases and 4 bases, with 13 bases remaining between them. The CDR3 spans 16 residues. The CDR3 bases are TGTGCCACCAGCAGAGATCCGACGGCAGGGGGAAACACCATATATTTT. This encodes CATSRDPTAGGNTIYF.

The V and J genes are TRBV6-1 and TRBJ1-2; D not certain. With 1 base removed from V and 6 bases from J, the gap between germline ends came to 15 bases. Germline CDR1 MNHNS, CDR2 SASEGT. The CDR3 is made up of 15 amino acids. CDR3: CASSEGAAETNGYTF. Here the CDR3 DNA reads TGTGCCAGCAGTGAAGGGGCTGCTGAAACTAATGGCTACACCTTC.

This chain connects TRBV4-1 to TRBJ2-7, with D possibly TRBD2 on 6 matching bases. Deletions cut 3 bases from V and 4 bases from J, with 25 bases between. The CDR3 has 18 residues. Germline CDR1 is MGHRA and CDR2 is YSYEKL. For the CDR3, the DNA is TGCGCCAGCAGCCATCCCTCGGGGCGGGGTGACGGGCTGTACGAGCAGTACTTC. Amino acids: CASSHPSGRGDGLYEQYF.

J is TRBJ2-7 and V is TRBV18, with unresolved D. The germline V and J ends were trimmed by 5 bases and 12 bases, with 20 bases remaining between them. CDR3 length: 13 residues. Germline loops: CDR1 KGHSH, CDR2 LQKENI. The CDR3 here is CASSSSATTEWYF. The DNA for the CDR3 is TGTGCCAGCTCATCCTCCGCCACGACGGAGTGGTACTTC.

The V call is TRBV18, the J call TRBJ2-7; 8 bases are shared with TRBD1. Germline lookup yields CDR1 KGHSH and CDR2 LQKENI. The trim removed 0 bases at V and 6 bases at J, leaving 7 bases unmatched. The CDR3 is 15 residues long. CDR3 in amino acids: CASSPPNQGAGEQYF. In nucleotides, the CDR3 is TGTGCCAGCTCACCACCCAACCAGGGGGCTGGCGAGCAGTACTTC.